The T cell receptor beta chain described here comes from a study of blood T cell repertoires in COVID-19. Study information: Some COVID-19 samples were acute and others convalescent; all came from the United States, Italy and Spain. PBMCs, B-cell-depleted T cells, or T cells provided the cDNA or gDNA that made up the material.

In the source study's methods: For nucleated cells, counts were estimated from reference gene primer amplification. Sequencing used immunoSEQ multiplex PCR; TCRdb keeps in-frame clones, though not all of them. For V, J and clone size, that table is used; D and trimming come from the DNA. The sample includes about 140,000 clones, approximately 83% of them seen just once. Germline values: CDR1 SGHRS, CDR2 YFSETQ. The length of the CDR3 is 16 residues. V lost 4 bases to trimming and J lost 6 bases; unmatched junction nucleotides: 8. Input material: peripheral blood. V is TRBV5-1 and J is TRBJ1-6; 9 nucleotides agree with TRBD1. The receptor's source is a human donor in a cohort sampled during active COVID-19. The CDR3: CASSARTGAGNSPLHF. Written as DNA, the CDR3 is TGCGCCAGCAGCGCTAGGACAGGGGCCGGTAATTCACCCCTCCACTTT.